This TCR beta chain came from a study of T cells after posttransplantation cyclophosphamide. The CDR3 covers 16 residues. Trimming at V came to 0 bases and at J to 5 bases, leaving 6 bases not matched to a gene. The germline gives CDR1 SGDLS, CDR2 YYNGEE. This clone was detected once. The naive gate required viable CD3+CD4+ or CD3+CD8+ cells with CCR7+CD45RA+CD45RO-CD95-CD27+CD28+ phenotype. The repertoire was sequenced with immunoSEQ multiplex PCR; TCRdb's copy has only in-frame clones and lacks some. The table lists fewer than 40,000 clones, 85% to 95% of them singletons. The clonotype comes from a woman aged 55-69 years in good health, CMV-negative, and a related stem cell transplant donor. V gene TRBV9 combines with J gene TRBJ2-5, with TRBD1 identical over 11 bases. Sequenced material: naive CD4+ T cells sorted from PBMCs. The CDR3 spells CASSVASGQGVETQYF. CDR3 DNA: TGTGCCAGCAGCGTAGCCTCGGGACAGGGGGTGGAGACCCAGTACTTC.